These 22 T cell receptor beta chains share one sample of origin, sequenced in a study of T-cell memory formation after mild COVID-19. MiXCR, run by TCRdb on the 5' RACE reads, gives a single entry per CDR3 protein. The sample has roughly 240,000 distinct CDR3 sequences, 15% seen once. Sequencing input: PBMCs or a T cell subset sorted from them (not recorded which). The source is an adult woman who had mild COVID-19 (a few samples of this study predate the infection). Cell type and time point are not known.

This clonotype was counted between two and nine times. This chain uses TRBV9 with TRBJ2-1; the D gene could be TRBD1 or TRBD2 (5 bases each). CDR1 and CDR2 from the germline V gene are SGDLS and YYNGEE. V lost 3 bases to trimming and J lost 14 bases, with 15 bases between them. There are 12 residues in the CDR3. DNA for the CDR3: TGTGCCAGCAGCGCACCTCCGGGACCTGAGTTCTTC. The encoded protein is CASSAPPGPEFF. Full variable domain (outside the CDR3, taken from reference TRBV9 and TRBJ2-1): DSGVTQTPKHLITATGQRVTLRCSPRSGDLSVYWYQQSLDQGLQFLIQYYNGEERAKGNILERFSAQQFPDLHSELNLSSLELGDSALYFCASSAPPGPEFFGPGTRLTVL.

The CDR3 loop is CASSLDQGGLFRPQHF. The CDR3 region has the DNA TGTGCCAGCAGCTTAGATCAAGGGGGCTTATTTCGGCCCCAGCATTTT. The gene calls are TRBV7-2 and TRBJ1-5; 7 bases map to TRBD1. Looked up from germline, CDR1 is SGHTA and CDR2 is FQGNSA. The CDR3 runs to 16 residues. V was clipped by 1 base and J by 9 bases; unmatched bases: 12.

This clonotype has only a few counts. The V and J genes are TRBV24-1 and TRBJ2-3; possibly TRBD1 for D (6 bases). This CDR3 region has 17 residues. Trimming removed 3 bases from V and 2 bases from J, with 17 bases in between. Germline CDR1 KGHDR, CDR2 SFDVKD. CDR3 DNA sequence: TGTGCCACCAGTGATCCCCGGACAGTTGCCGACACAGATACGCAGTATTTT. Translation: CATSDPRTVADTDTQYF.

This clonotype was picked up many times. DNA of the CDR3: TGTGCCAGCAGTCCGATGGGCTACTACGAGCAGTACTTC. Encoded protein: CASSPMGYYEQYF. The chain employs TRBV12-3 or TRBV12-4 and TRBJ2-7; D is unclear. V gave up 5 bases and J gave up 3 bases, with 11 bases separating them. The CDR3 loop spans 13 amino acids.

The chain uses TRBV12-3 or TRBV12-4 and TRBJ2-2, with 7 bases aligning to TRBD2. The trim removed 5 bases at V and 5 bases at J, leaving 11 bases unmatched. The CDR3 extends over 16 amino acids. DNA for the CDR3: TGTGCCAGCAGTCTCTGGGGGGGTACCCGGACCGGGGAGCTGTTTTTT. Its translation: CASSLWGGTRTGELFF.

In its sample, this clonotype was seen a few times. The chain employs TRBV6-4 and TRBJ1-1; a weak D match, TRBD1 (6 bases). The V and J ends lost 6 bases and 1 base respectively, with 9 bases between them. The germline V gene has CDR1 MRHNA and CDR2 SNTAGT. This CDR3 spans 13 amino acids. For the CDR3, the DNA is TGTGCCAGCAGAGCGGACAGGAACACTGAAGCTTTCTTT. Translation: CASRADRNTEAFF.

A single count supports this clonotype. The chain uses TRBV6-1 and TRBJ1-2; TRBD1 is a possible D gene (6 bases). The CDR3 consists of 13 residues. The germline V gene encodes CDR1 MNHNS and CDR2 SASEGT. The germline V and J ends were trimmed by 3 bases and 5 bases, with 10 bases remaining between them. DNA for the CDR3: TGTGCCAGCAGTGACCAGGGGACGTATGGCTACACCTTC. It codes for CASSDQGTYGYTF.

The genes are TRBV3-1 and TRBJ1-1; the D gene is possibly TRBD1 (5 bases). The CDR3 totals 13 residues. Germline V gene sequence: CDR1 LGHDT, CDR2 YNNKEL (reference sequence). V lost 7 bases to trimming and J lost 0 bases, with 9 bases between them. As DNA, the CDR3 is TGTGCCAGCACGCTACAGGTGAACACTGAAGCTTTCTTT. Protein product: CASTLQVNTEAFF.

The CDR3 here is CASSFRGETDTQYF. The CDR3 region has the DNA TGTGCCAGCAGCTTTCGGGGGGAGACAGATACGCAGTATTTT. The chain uses TRBV7-3 and TRBJ2-3, with 7 bases lining up with TRBD2. Germline loops: CDR1 SGHTA, CDR2 FQGTGA. This CDR3 spans 14 amino acids. The ends lost 3 bases at V and 3 bases at J; junction bases unmatched: 3.

In its sample, this clonotype was seen a few times. This sequence joins TRBV7-3 and TRBJ2-3; 8 positions match TRBD2. The V and J ends lost 7 bases and 4 bases, in that order; junction bases with no gene match: 7. Germline V gene sequence: CDR1 SGHTA, CDR2 FQGTGA. The CDR3 covers 14 residues. CDR3 amino acids: CASIPAGGADTQYF. The CDR3 DNA follows: TGTGCCAGCATCCCCGCCGGGGGGGCAGATACGCAGTATTTT. The variable domain in full, completed from reference TRBV7-3 and TRBJ2-3, reads GAGVSQTPSNKVTEKGKYVELRCDPISGHTALYWYRQSLGQGPEFLIYFQGTGAADDSGLPNDRFFAVRPEGSVSTLKIQRTERGDSAVYLCASIPAGGADTQYFGPGTRLTVL.

V is TRBV19 and J is TRBJ1-2; 8 nucleotides match TRBD1. CDR1 LNHDA and CDR2 SQIVND come from the germline V gene (reference sequence). V trimming: 5 bases; J trimming: 4 bases; junction bases outside the gene matches: 9. CDR3 length: 15 residues. The CDR3 reads CASSHRDRQLYGYTF. The CDR3 region has the DNA TGTGCCAGTAGTCACCGGGACAGGCAACTCTATGGCTACACCTTC.

The rearrangement links TRBV20-1 to TRBJ2-1, with TRBD2 matching 12 bases. V was clipped by 2 bases and J by 7 bases; unmatched bases: 12. Per germline, CDR1 DFQATT and CDR2 SNEGSKA (reference sequence). CDR3 length: 17 amino acids. The CDR3 DNA reads TGCAGTGCTAGACCTAGCGGGGGGGCCGGGTTAGGGAATGAGCAGTTCTTC. Encoded protein: CSARPSGGAGLGNEQFF.

There are a few counts of this clonotype. The chain carries TRBV6-4 and TRBJ2-1; TRBD2 matches at 14 bases. The CDR3 runs to 15 residues. CDR1 and CDR2 from the germline V gene are MRHNA and SNTAGT. The trim removed 4 bases at V and 7 bases at J, leaving 3 bases unmatched. CDR3 DNA sequence: TGTGCCAGCAGTGCGACTAGCGGGGGGGTTAATGAGCAGTTCTTC. Translated: CASSATSGGVNEQFF.

This clonotype has more than one count but fewer than ten. CDR3 loop: CATSDSLTGGSSYNEQFF. CDR3 DNA sequence: TGTGCCACCAGTGATTCTCTGACAGGGGGGAGCTCCTACAATGAGCAGTTCTTC. The chain combines TRBV24-1 with TRBJ2-1, with 9 bases that match TRBD1. CDR3 length: 18 amino acids. The J segment lost 0 bases and the V segment lost 2 bases, leaving 7 bases of the junction unmatched. Germline V lookup: CDR1 KGHDR, CDR2 SFDVKD.

This clonotype was picked up a small number of times. The V gene is TRBV6-6, the J gene TRBJ2-3, with a possible D match to TRBD2 (5 bases). Germline V gene sequence: CDR1 MNHNY, CDR2 SVGAGI (reference sequence). The germline V and J ends were trimmed by 0 bases and 3 bases, with 25 bases remaining between them. CDR3 length equals 20 residues. The CDR3 bases are TGTGCCAGCAGTTACTCAAGAATCCCACGTCGAGGGCCGAAGACAGATACGCAGTATTTT. Translated, it gives CASSYSRIPRRGPKTDTQYF.

The chain is built from TRBV6-1 and TRBJ2-5, with 11 bases identical to TRBD2. Germline-derived CDR1 and CDR2 are MNHNS and SASEGT. Germline trimming cut 10 bases from V and 5 bases from J; bases unmatched to any gene: 9. This CDR3 contains 14 residues. The CDR3 here is CATMSSGGWETQYF. The CDR3 DNA reads as TGTGCCACCATGTCTAGCGGGGGGTGGGAGACCCAGTACTTC.

This clonotype appeared a few times. CDR3 loop: CASRSRGSGDSPLHF. DNA for the CDR3: TGTGCCAGTCGGAGCAGGGGATCAGGGGATTCACCCCTCCACTTT. This rearrangement joins TRBV6-2 or TRBV6-3 to TRBJ1-6; D may be TRBD1 (6 bases). Trimming removed 9 bases at V and 8 bases at J, with 20 bases between. The germline V gene encodes CDR1 MNHEY and CDR2 SVGEGT. This CDR3 is 15 amino acids long.

Only a few counts were recorded for this clonotype. V and J are TRBV6-1 and TRBJ1-5; D remains ambiguous. In germline, CDR1 is MNHNS, CDR2 SASEGT. The V gene lost 6 bases and the J gene lost 7 bases, with 10 bases spanning the gap. The CDR3 covers 12 residues. The chain's CDR3 is CASRGSQQPQHF. DNA for the CDR3: TGTGCCAGCAGGGGTTCTCAACAGCCCCAGCATTTT.

The rearrangement links TRBV4-1 to TRBJ2-5; the match to TRBD1 covers 7 bases. The ends lost 4 bases at V and 3 bases at J; junction bases unmatched: 8. The germline V gene has CDR1 MGHRA and CDR2 YSYEKL. This CDR3 has 15 residues. The CDR3 loop reads CASSRPGTAKETQYF. The DNA for the CDR3 is TGCGCCAGCAGCCGGCCCGGGACAGCAAAAGAGACCCAGTACTTC.

This chain joins TRBV5-1 and TRBJ1-4; TRBD1 agrees at 7 bases. The CDR3 has 15 amino acids. With V trimmed by 0 bases and J by 5 bases, 4 bases remained unmatched. Germline-derived CDR1 and CDR2 are SGHRS and YFSETQ. As DNA, the CDR3 is TGCGCCAGCAGCTTGGCCGGGACAGCAAATGAAAAACTGTTTTTT. It codes for CASSLAGTANEKLFF.

This chain joins TRBV9 and TRBJ2-3; the D gene is possibly TRBD1 (6 bases). The germline V and J ends were trimmed by 0 bases and 5 bases, with 13 bases remaining between them. The CDR3 consists of 15 residues. Germline CDR1 is SGDLS and CDR2 is YYNGEE. This CDR3 reads CASSVGQGKIDTQYF. The DNA for the CDR3 is TGTGCCAGCAGCGTAGGGCAGGGGAAGATAGATACGCAGTATTTT. The entire variable domain, with the rest obtained from reference TRBV9 and TRBJ2-3, is as follows: DSGVTQTPKHLITATGQRVTLRCSPRSGDLSVYWYQQSLDQGLQFLIQYYNGEERAKGNILERFSAQQFPDLHSELNLSSLELGDSALYFCASSVGQGKIDTQYFGPGTRLTVL.

This clonotype has a handful of counts. V gene TRBV25-1 combines with J gene TRBJ2-3; 8 nucleotides line up with TRBD2. Germline V gene sequence: CDR1 MGHDK, CDR2 SYGVNS. The V and J ends lost 3 bases and 1 base, in that order; junction bases with no gene match: 9. This CDR3 region has 17 residues. The CDR3 nucleotides are TGTGCCAGCAGTGATCCTACGGGGCGGGGGGGCACAGATACGCAGTATTTT. It yields the protein CASSDPTGRGGTDTQYF.